The clone carrying this T cell receptor beta chain was observed many times. The antigen is undetermined. This sample is part of a study of prognosis after radiotherapy for stage I lung cancer. Study summary: Medical inoperability was considered to apply to all enrolled non-small cell lung cancer patients.

Study-wide results and limits: It is unknown whether the expanded TCR clones recognize the tumor. Gene usage, both TRBV and TRBJ, reportedly differed between patients with metastases and patients without them.

CDR1 LNHNV and CDR2 YYDKDF come from the germline V gene (reference sequence). V trimming: 4 bases; J trimming: 5 bases; junction bases outside the gene matches: 3. This CDR3 is built from 13 residues. Two-round multiplex PCR amplified TCR beta CDR3 from genomic DNA. Round-one PCR had primers specific to each TRBV and TRBJ gene. From the multiplex PCR reads, TCRdb called clonotypes with MiXCR, one entry per CDR3 protein. The sample holds some 14,000 distinct CDR3 sequences, 30% to 40% seen once. This chain links TRBV15 with TRBJ2-7; 9 bases are shared with TRBD1. The sequence derives from a donor aged 50 or older with non-small cell lung cancer. Sequencing used PBMCs, obtained before or after stereotactic body radiation therapy (not recorded which). The CDR3 is CATSTGQGNEQYF. The CDR3, as DNA: TGTGCCACCAGCACGGGACAGGGCAACGAGCAGTACTTC. Full variable domain (missing parts from reference TRBV15 and TRBJ2-7): DAMVIQNPRYQVTQFGKPVTLSCSQTLNHNVMYWYQQKSSQAPKLLFHYYDKDFNNEADTPDNFQSRRPNTSFCFLDIRSPGLGDTAMYLCATSTGQGNEQYFGPGTRLTVT.